This TCR beta chain was recorded in a study of cytomegalovirus exposure and HLA in healthy donors. Notes on the study in general: Associated with cytomegalovirus, according to the listing, were around 160 TCR beta chains.

Donors sampled were nominally healthy, though unrecorded immune exposures were likely. PCR was performed using 60 Vbeta and 13 Jbeta primers. Clones were sequenced by immunoSEQ multiplex PCR, and TCRdb holds only the in-frame ones, with some missing. The sample contains 150,000 to 200,000 clones, approximately 81% of which appear only once. The V gene lost 5 bases and the J gene lost 0 bases, with 13 bases spanning the gap. CDR3 length: 15 residues. Looked up from germline, CDR1 is SEHNR and CDR2 is FQNEAQ (reference sequence). Comment on this clone: The antigen remains undetermined.

The receptor comes from a woman between 25 and 40 years old in good health and CMV-seronegative. The rearrangement uses TRBV7-9 and TRBJ1-2; D is undetermined. Specimen: PBMCs. The CDR3 reads CASSTVGTSNYGYTF. In DNA form, the CDR3 reads TGTGCCAGCAGCACCGTCGGTACCTCTAACTATGGCTACACCTTC. The whole variable domain, remainder taken from reference TRBV7-9 and TRBJ1-2, is DTGVSQNPRHKITKRGQNVTFRCDPISEHNRLYWYRQTLGQGPEFLTYFQNEAQLEKSRLLSDRFSAERPKGSFSTLEIQRTEQGDSAMYLCASSTVGTSNYGYTFGSGTRLTVV.